This TCR beta chain was sequenced in a study of T-cell reconstitution after alpha-beta-depleted transplantation in children. Overall study findings and caveats: About two months after transplant, alpha-beta T cells reportedly came from several hundred expanded graft clones.

Comment on this clonotype: Its antigen is as yet unknown.

Unique molecular identifiers featured in how the TCRbeta library was prepared. TCRdb re-analysed the PCR reads in MiXCR, keeping a single row per CDR3 protein. The sample has hundreds of thousands of distinct CDR3 sequences, 10% to 15% seen once. This sequence originates from a male patient aged 10 to 17 who had a stem cell transplant for acute myeloid leukemia, so the T cells may come from the graft donor. This specimen consisted of PBMCs, mostly from graft donor cells, obtained 360 days after TCRalphabeta/CD19-depleted stem cell transplant.

DNA for the CDR3: TGTGCCTGGAGTAGGCAGACAGATAGCACAGATACGCAGTATTTT. It codes for CAWSRQTDSTDTQYF. The chain combines TRBV30 with TRBJ2-3; D is perhaps TRBD1 (5 bases). CDR1 is GTSNPN and CDR2 is SVGIG in the germline V gene (reference sequence). Deletions cut 2 bases from V and 0 bases from J, with 12 bases between. The CDR3 extends over 15 amino acids.